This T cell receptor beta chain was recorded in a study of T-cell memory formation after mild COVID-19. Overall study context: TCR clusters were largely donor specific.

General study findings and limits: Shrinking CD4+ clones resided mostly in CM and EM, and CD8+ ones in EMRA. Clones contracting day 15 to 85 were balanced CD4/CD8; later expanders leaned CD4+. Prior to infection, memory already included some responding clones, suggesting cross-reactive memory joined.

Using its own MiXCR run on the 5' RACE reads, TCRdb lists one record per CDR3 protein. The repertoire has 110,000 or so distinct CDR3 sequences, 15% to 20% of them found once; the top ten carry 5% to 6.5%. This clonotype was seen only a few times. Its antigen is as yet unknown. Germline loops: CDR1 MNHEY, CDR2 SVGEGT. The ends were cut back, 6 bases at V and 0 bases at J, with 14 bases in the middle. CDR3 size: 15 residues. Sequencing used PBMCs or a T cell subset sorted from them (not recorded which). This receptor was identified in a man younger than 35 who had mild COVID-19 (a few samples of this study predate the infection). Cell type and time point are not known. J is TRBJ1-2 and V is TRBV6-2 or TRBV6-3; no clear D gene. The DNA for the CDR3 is TGTGCCAGCAGCCAAGGATCGGGAGCTAACTATGGCTACACCTTC. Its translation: CASSQGSGANYGYTF.